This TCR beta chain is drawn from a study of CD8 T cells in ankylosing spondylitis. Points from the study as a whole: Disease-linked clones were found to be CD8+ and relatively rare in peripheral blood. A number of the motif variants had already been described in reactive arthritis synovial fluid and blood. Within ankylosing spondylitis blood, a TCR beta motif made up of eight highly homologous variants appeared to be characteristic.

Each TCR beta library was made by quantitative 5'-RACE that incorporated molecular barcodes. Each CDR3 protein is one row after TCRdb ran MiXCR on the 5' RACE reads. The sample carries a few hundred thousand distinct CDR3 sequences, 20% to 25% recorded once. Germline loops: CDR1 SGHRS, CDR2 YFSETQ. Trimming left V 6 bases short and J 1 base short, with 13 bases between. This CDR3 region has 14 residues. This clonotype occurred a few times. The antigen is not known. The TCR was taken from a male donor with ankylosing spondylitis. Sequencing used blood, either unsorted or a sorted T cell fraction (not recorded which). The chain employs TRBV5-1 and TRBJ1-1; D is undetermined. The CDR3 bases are TGCGCCAGCAACCTCTCTCCCCCGAACACTGAAGCTTTCTTT. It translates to CASNLSPPNTEAFF.